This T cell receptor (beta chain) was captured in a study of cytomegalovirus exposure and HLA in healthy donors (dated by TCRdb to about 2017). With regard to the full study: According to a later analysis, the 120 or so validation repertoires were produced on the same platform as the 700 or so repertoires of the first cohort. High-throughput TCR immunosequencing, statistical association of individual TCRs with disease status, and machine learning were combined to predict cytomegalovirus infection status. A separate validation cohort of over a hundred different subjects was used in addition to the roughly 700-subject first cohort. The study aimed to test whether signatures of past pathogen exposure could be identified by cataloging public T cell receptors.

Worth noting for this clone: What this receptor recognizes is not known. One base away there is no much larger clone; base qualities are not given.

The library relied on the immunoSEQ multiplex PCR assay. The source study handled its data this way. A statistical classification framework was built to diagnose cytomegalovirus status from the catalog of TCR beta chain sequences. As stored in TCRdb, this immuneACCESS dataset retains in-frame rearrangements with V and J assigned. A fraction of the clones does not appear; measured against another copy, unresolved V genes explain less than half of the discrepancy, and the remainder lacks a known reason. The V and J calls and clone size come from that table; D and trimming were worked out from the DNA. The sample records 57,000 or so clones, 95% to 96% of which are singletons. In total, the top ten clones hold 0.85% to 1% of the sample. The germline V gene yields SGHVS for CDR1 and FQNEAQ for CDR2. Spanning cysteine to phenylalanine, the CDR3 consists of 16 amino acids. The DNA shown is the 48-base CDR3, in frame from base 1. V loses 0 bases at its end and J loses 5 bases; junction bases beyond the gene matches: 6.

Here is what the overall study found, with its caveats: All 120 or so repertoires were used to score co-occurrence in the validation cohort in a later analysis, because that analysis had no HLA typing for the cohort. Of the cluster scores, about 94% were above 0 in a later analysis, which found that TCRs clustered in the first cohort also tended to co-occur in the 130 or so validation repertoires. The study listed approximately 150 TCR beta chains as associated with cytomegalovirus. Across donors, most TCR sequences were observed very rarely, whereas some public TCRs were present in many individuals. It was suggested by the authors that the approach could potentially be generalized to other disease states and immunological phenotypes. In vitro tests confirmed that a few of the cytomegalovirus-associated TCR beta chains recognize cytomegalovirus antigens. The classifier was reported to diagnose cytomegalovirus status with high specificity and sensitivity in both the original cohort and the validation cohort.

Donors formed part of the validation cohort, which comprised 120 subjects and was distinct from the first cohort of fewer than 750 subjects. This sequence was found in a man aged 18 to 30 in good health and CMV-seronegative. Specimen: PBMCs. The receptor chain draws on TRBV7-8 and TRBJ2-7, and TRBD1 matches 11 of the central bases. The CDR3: CASSLAADRGLHEQYF. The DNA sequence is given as TGTGCCAGCAGCTTAGCGGCGGACAGGGGGCTCCACGAGCAGTACTTC.